This TCR beta chain was documented in a study of Ad26.COV2.S vaccination and SARS-CoV-2 variants. Turning to the study itself: This donor came from the COV1001 trial of Ad26.COV2.S.

Germline V lookup: CDR1 SGHRS, CDR2 YFSETQ. The CDR3 spans 14 residues. The V end was cut by 0 bases, the J end by 4 bases, with 11 bases between. About this clone itself: Its target is unknown. Other DNA sequences from this sample encode an identical CDR3 as well.

The treatment: 15 to 20 received Ad26.COV2.S at low or high dose, single or two shots; about 5 received placebo; per-sample allocation not given. Sampling took place 63 days after the first vaccine or placebo injection. Data came from immunoSEQ multiplex PCR; TCRdb stores just in-frame clones and leaves some out. The sample consists of around 450,000 clones, around 90% of them appearing once. Points from the study as a whole: Vaccine recipients had higher spike-specific TCR breadth than placebo recipients. Total T cell responses may have been underestimated by the TCR breadth and depth analyses.

This specimen was peripheral blood, taken in a trial of Ad26.COV2.S vaccine versus placebo. The sequence was obtained from a person aged 18-65 years who received the Ad26.COV2.S COVID-19 vaccine or a placebo. The gene calls are TRBV5-1 and TRBJ2-7, with D perhaps matching TRBD2 (5 bases). The CDR3 reads CASSLGGSSYEQYF. As DNA, the CDR3 is TGCGCCAGCAGCTTGGGTGGGAGTTCATACGAGCAGTACTTC.